These T cell receptor beta chains were read from a single sample in a study of shared clonotypes between healthy human individuals. Data came from immunoSEQ multiplex PCR; TCRdb stores just in-frame clones and leaves some out. This table has some 1.4 million clones, approximately 97% appearing once. Source material: naive CD4+ T cells sorted from blood. The receptors were sampled from a man younger than 40 in good health. The CDR3 runs from the conserved cysteine through the conserved F or W. A D gene is named only where the DNA matches it firmly. Size values are once, few and many counts, or a class for expanded clones, and some rows have none.

TGTGCCAGCAGCCAAGGGGTCGCAATCGCTGGGGCCAACGTCCTGACTTTC,CASSQGVAIAGANVLTF,TRBJ2-6,TRBV14,-,-
TGCGCCAGCAGCTTGGCGGGCGGACGCTCCTACAATGAGCAGTTCTTC,CASSLAGGRSYNEQFF,TRBJ2-1,TRBV5-1,-,-
TGTGCCAGCAGCTTAGCTGCGGACCACTACGAGCAGTACTTC,CASSLAADHYEQYF,TRBJ2-7,TRBV7-2,-,-
TGTGCCATCAGTGAGAGGCAGGGGGGCGACGAGCAGTACTTC,CAISERQGGDEQYF,TRBJ2-7,TRBV10-3,-,-
TGCAGCGTTAGGAGGGGACTAGCGCCGAACGAGCAGTACTTC,CSVRRGLAPNEQYF,TRBJ2-7,TRBV29-1,-,TRBD2
TGTGCCAGCAGCGTAGGCAGAGACTCCTACGAGCAGTACTTC,CASSVGRDSYEQYF,TRBJ2-7,TRBV9,-,-
TGTGCCAGCAGTTACCACAATGAGCAGTTCTTC,CASSYHNEQFF,TRBJ2-1,TRBV6-6,-,-
TGCGCCAGCAGCCAAGATTACAGGGTGGAGTATGGCTACACCTTC,CASSQDYRVEYGYTF,TRBJ1-2,TRBV4-3,once,-
TGTGCCAGCACGAGGGCAGGGATTGCGAATGAGCAGTTCTTC,CASTRAGIANEQFF,TRBJ2-1,TRBV6-5,-,-
TGTGCCAGTAGTAGGACAGATTCCTATGGCTACACCTTC,CASSRTDSYGYTF,TRBJ1-2,TRBV19,few,-
TGCGCCAGCAGAGGGACAGGGAACACCGGGGAGCTGTTTTTT,CASRGTGNTGELFF,TRBJ2-2,TRBV5-1,-,TRBD1
TGTGCCAGCAGCGTATCCCTAGGGGACTACGAGCAGTACTTC,CASSVSLGDYEQYF,TRBJ2-7,TRBV9,-,-
TGCGCCAGCAGTGAGAATATGGGTTACGAGCAGTACTTC,CASSENMGYEQYF,TRBJ2-7,TRBV10-1,-,-
TGTGCCAGCAGCTTAGGTATAGCGAACACCGGGGAGCTGTTTTTT,CASSLGIANTGELFF,TRBJ2-2,TRBV7-2,-,-
TGCGCCAGCCTACAGGCTCCCGATTTCTACGAGCAGTACTTC,CASLQAPDFYEQYF,TRBJ2-7,TRBV5-1,-,-
TGTGCCAGCTCACAAGGCAGAGGGGCTAGCAATCAGCCCCAGCATTTT,CASSQGRGASNQPQHF,TRBJ1-5,TRBV18,-,-
TGTGCCAGCAGCCCACCCTACGAGCAGTACTTC,CASSPPYEQYF,TRBJ2-7,TRBV9,-,-
TGTGCCAGCAGTTACCTCAGTAGCGGTTACAATGAGCAGTTCTTC,CASSYLSSGYNEQFF,TRBJ2-1,TRBV6-6,once,-
TGTGCCAGCAGCCAGACTTGGGCTTGGACTGAAGCTTTCTTT,CASSQTWAWTEAFF,TRBJ1-1,TRBV5-5,-,-
TGTGCCAGTAGTATGCCCGGACTAGCGGGAGTCACAGATACGCAGTATTTT,CASSMPGLAGVTDTQYF,TRBJ2-3,TRBV19,-,TRBD2
TGTGCCAGCAGCGTATCTAGAGGGACCTTCCAAGAGACCCAGTACTTC,CASSVSRGTFQETQYF,TRBJ2-5,TRBV9,-,-
TGTGCCAGCAGCCAAGGACTTGGTAGCGGGTCGACAGATACGCAGTATTTT,CASSQGLGSGSTDTQYF,TRBJ2-3,TRBV14,-,TRBD2
TGCGCCAGCAGCCCAATCGCGACGAACACCGGGGAGCTGTTTTTT,CASSPIATNTGELFF,TRBJ2-2,TRBV5-1,-,-
TGTGCCAGCTTGTCATTAGCGGGAGTGTTAGCAGATACGCAGTATTTT,CASLSLAGVLADTQYF,TRBJ2-3,TRBV18,-,TRBD2
TGTGCCAGCAGCTTACAGCGGGGTAAAACCTACAATGAGCAGTTCTTC,CASSLQRGKTYNEQFF,TRBJ2-1,TRBV7-9,-,TRBD2
TGTGCCTGGAGTGTAATCCGACTTAGCTCTGGGGCCAACGTCCTGACTTTC,CAWSVIRLSSGANVLTF,TRBJ2-6,TRBV30,-,-
TGTGCCAGCAGTTTTGTAGCGGGGGAGAACAGGAATGAGCAGTTCTTC,CASSFVAGENRNEQFF,TRBJ2-1,TRBV28,-,TRBD2
TGTGCCAGTAGGGCGAGGAGCACAGATACGCAGTATTTT,CASRARSTDTQYF,TRBJ2-3,TRBV19,-,-
TGTGCCAGCAGTCCGGGGACAGGGCCCAATGAGCAGTTCTTC,CASSPGTGPNEQFF,TRBJ2-1,TRBV28,-,TRBD1
TGTGCCAGCAGCGTAGGGGGCCCCAGCTCCTACAATGAGCAGTTCTTC,CASSVGGPSSYNEQFF,TRBJ2-1,TRBV9,-,-
TGTGCCAGCAGCCTTACAGGGGATCCTGAAGCTTTCTTT,CASSLTGDPEAFF,TRBJ1-1,TRBV16,-,TRBD1
TGTGCCAGCAGTTTAATGGCAGGGTCTCACGAGCAGTACTTC,CASSLMAGSHEQYF,TRBJ2-7,TRBV28,-,-
TGCGCCAGCAGCTTGGAACCCCCGCGGTTCGAGCAGTACTTC,CASSLEPPRFEQYF,TRBJ2-7,TRBV5-1,once,-
TGTGCCAGCAGCCCCCGGGCCCTAGCGGGGGACGGGGACAATGAGCAGTTCTTC,CASSPRALAGDGDNEQFF,TRBJ2-1,TRBV7-9,-,TRBD2
TGCGCCAGCAGCCAAGAAAGGACTAGCGGACAAACCTACGAGCAGTACTTC,CASSQERTSGQTYEQYF,TRBJ2-7,TRBV4-1,-,TRBD2
TGTGCCTGGAGTGTACGTCTACTAGCGGGAGGTAGCTCCTACGAGCAGTACTTC,CAWSVRLLAGGSSYEQYF,TRBJ2-7,TRBV30,-,TRBD2
TGTGCCAGCAGTTTAGGACAGGGCCGCTACAATGAGCAGTTCTTC,CASSLGQGRYNEQFF,TRBJ2-1,TRBV27,-,TRBD1
TGCGCCAGCAGCCCTCGACAGGGGTCACACCAAGAGACCCAGTACTTC,CASSPRQGSHQETQYF,TRBJ2-5,TRBV5-1,-,TRBD1
TGTGCCAGCAGTGAAGTCGGACAGGGACCCTATGGCTACACCTTC,CASSEVGQGPYGYTF,TRBJ1-2,TRBV6-1,-,TRBD1
TGTGCCAGCAGCAGTTACAGGGTAGGCACAGATACGCAGTATTTT,CASSSYRVGTDTQYF,TRBJ2-3,TRBV5-4,-,-
TGTGCCAGCAGTTTAGTCGTGGGGGCCATACAATATAGCAATCAGCCCCAGCATTTT,CASSLVVGAIQYSNQPQHF,TRBJ1-5,TRBV28,-,-
TGCAGCGTTGGCCAAAACATTCAGTACTTC,CSVGQNIQYF,TRBJ2-4,TRBV29-1,-,-